This T cell receptor (beta chain) came from a study of shared clonotypes between healthy human individuals. On the study more broadly: Researchers assigned three CD4 naive, three CD4 memory, two CD8 naive and one CD8 memory plate to each donor.

Only Caucasian adults living in Nashville, Tennessee made up the donor group. Profiling relied on immunoSEQ multiplex PCR, and the TCRdb table lists in-frame clones only, not all of them. The data show about 1.5 million clones, with 96% seen just once and over 1% held by the top ten. This clone was seen only once. The target antigen is unknown. The germline V and J ends were trimmed by 2 bases and 6 bases, with 20 bases remaining between them. There are 17 residues in the CDR3. Germline values: CDR1 LNHNV, CDR2 YYDKDF (reference sequence). Overall study results and limits: Unshared clonotypes carried lower generation probabilities than those common to all four donors. Although depth was large, rarefaction showed that sequencing of the sorted subsets was incomplete.

This clonotype was sampled from a man aged 25-45 years in good health. The V gene is TRBV15, the J gene TRBJ2-1; D might be TRBD2 (6 bases). Sequencing was carried out using naive CD4+ T cells sorted from blood. Subset indicated: CD45RA+ positively selected. CDR3 amino acids: CATSRRGGRGWGNEQFF. For the CDR3, the DNA is TGTGCCACCAGCAGACGGGGTGGGCGGGGCTGGGGCAATGAGCAGTTCTTC.